This T cell receptor (beta chain) was sequenced during a study of cytomegalovirus exposure and HLA in healthy donors. The study's findings and limits: The investigators catalogued some 160 TCR beta chains as cytomegalovirus-associated. The authors confirmed in vitro that three CMV-associated chains were specific for CMV antigens.

With regard to this clone: Its target is unknown.

This CDR3 has 14 residues. J was trimmed by 4 bases and V by 5 bases; bases with no gene match: 6. CDR1 and CDR2 from the germline V gene are SGHAT and FQNNGV. Primers: 60 Vbeta forward and 13 Jbeta reverse. The repertoire was sequenced with immunoSEQ multiplex PCR; TCRdb's copy has only in-frame clones and lacks some. The sample's table shows 100,000 to 150,000 clones. Sequenced sample: PBMCs. This clonotype was obtained from a man aged 18 to 30 in good health and CMV-seronegative. V and J are TRBV11-2 and TRBJ2-7; TRBD2 aligns across 9 bases. DNA for the CDR3: TGTGCCAGCAGCCCCACCCTAGCGGGGTACGAGCAGTACTTC. Encoded protein: CASSPTLAGYEQYF.